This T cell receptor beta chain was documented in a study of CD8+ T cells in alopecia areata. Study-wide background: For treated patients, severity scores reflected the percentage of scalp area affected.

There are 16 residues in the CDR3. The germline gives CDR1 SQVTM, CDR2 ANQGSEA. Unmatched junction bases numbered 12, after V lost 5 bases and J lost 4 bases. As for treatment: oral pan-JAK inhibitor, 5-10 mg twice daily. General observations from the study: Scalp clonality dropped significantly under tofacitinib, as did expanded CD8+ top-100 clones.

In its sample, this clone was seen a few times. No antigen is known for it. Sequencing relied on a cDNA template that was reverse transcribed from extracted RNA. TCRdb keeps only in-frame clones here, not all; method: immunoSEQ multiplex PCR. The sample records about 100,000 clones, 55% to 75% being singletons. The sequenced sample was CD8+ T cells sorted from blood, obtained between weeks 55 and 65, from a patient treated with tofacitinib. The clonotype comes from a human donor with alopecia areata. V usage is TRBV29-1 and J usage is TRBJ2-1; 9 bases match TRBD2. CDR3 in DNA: TGCAGCGTTCTTGCGGGGGGGCGATCCTATTACAATGAGCAGTTCTTC. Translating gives CSVLAGGRSYYNEQFF.